A selection of T cell receptor beta chains follows, all from one sample in a study of blood T cell repertoires in COVID-19. Libraries were prepared by immunoSEQ multiplex PCR; TCRdb keeps only in-frame clonotypes and omits some of them. Found here are 200,000 to 300,000 clones, roughly 86% of them singletons; the top ten hold approximately 6%. Source material: peripheral blood. The receptor set was obtained from a woman aged 80 or older with COVID-19, enrolled during active disease. Both conserved end residues are part of each CDR3. D genes are given only for firm matches. Clone size, where shown, is once, few, many, or a class for clones that have expanded.

CDR3 protein,CDR3 DNA,D gene,V gene,clone size,J gene
CASSRQFSEAFF,TGTGCCAGCAGTAGACAGTTTTCTGAAGCTTTCTTT,.,TRBV6-5,.,TRBJ1-1
CASSSGTGTFYEQYF,TGTGCCAGCAGCTCGGGGACAGGGACCTTCTACGAGCAGTACTTC,TRBD1,TRBV5-4,.,TRBJ2-7
CASSPGQGTATNEKLFF,TGTGCCAGCAGCCCCGGACAGGGTACCGCAACTAATGAAAAACTGTTTTTT,TRBD1,TRBV5-5,.,TRBJ1-4
CASSNGQGSGYTF,TGTGCCAGCAGTAACGGACAGGGGAGCGGCTACACCTTC,TRBD1,TRBV6-5,.,TRBJ1-2
CASSDSRGLPQHF,TGTGCCAGCAGTGACTCAAGGGGCTTGCCCCAGCATTTT,.,TRBV6-4,.,TRBJ1-5
CASSYGSGPAGEAFF,TGTGCCAGCAGTTACGGGTCAGGTCCCGCGGGTGAAGCTTTCTTT,.,TRBV6-5,.,TRBJ1-1
CASSFGNYNEQFF,TGTGCCAGCAGTTTCGGGAATTACAATGAGCAGTTCTTC,.,TRBV28,.,TRBJ2-1
CASSWGAGELFF,TGTGCCAGCAGTTGGGGGGCCGGGGAGCTGTTTTTT,.,TRBV6-5,.,TRBJ2-2
CASMGQGRNTEAFF,TGTGCCAGTATGGGACAGGGGAGGAACACTGAAGCTTTCTTT,TRBD1,TRBV19,.,TRBJ1-1
CASSQGTGAANEKLFF,TGTGCCAGCAGCCAGGGGACAGGGGCGGCTAATGAAAAACTGTTTTTT,TRBD1,TRBV7-2,.,TRBJ1-4
CASSLQGRRYTF,TGTGCCAGCAGCCTACAGGGTCGGCGCTACACCTTC,.,TRBV5-6,.,TRBJ1-2
CASSSRGGLPSGNTIYF,TGTGCCAGCAGCTCCCGGGGAGGGTTGCCTTCCGGAAACACCATATATTTT,.,TRBV5-8,.,TRBJ1-3
CASSRTSGGSTDTQYF,TGTGCCAGCTCACGGACTAGCGGGGGATCCACAGATACGCAGTATTTT,TRBD2,TRBV18,once,TRBJ2-3
CASSRPGLVMYEQYF,TGTGCCAGCAGTCGACCGGGACTAGTCATGTACGAGCAGTACTTC,TRBD2,TRBV27,.,TRBJ2-7
CASSVDDSLVNIQYF,TGTGCCAGCAGCGTAGATGACTCTCTCGTAAACATTCAGTACTTC,.,TRBV9,.,TRBJ2-4
CASSVDTVPNSPLHF,TGTGCCAGCAGCGTGGACACAGTGCCTAATTCACCCCTCCACTTT,.,TRBV6-4,.,TRBJ1-6
CASRGNSAPRNTGELFF,TGTGCCAGCAGGGGGAATAGCGCACCTAGGAACACCGGGGAGCTGTTTTTT,.,TRBV28,.,TRBJ2-2